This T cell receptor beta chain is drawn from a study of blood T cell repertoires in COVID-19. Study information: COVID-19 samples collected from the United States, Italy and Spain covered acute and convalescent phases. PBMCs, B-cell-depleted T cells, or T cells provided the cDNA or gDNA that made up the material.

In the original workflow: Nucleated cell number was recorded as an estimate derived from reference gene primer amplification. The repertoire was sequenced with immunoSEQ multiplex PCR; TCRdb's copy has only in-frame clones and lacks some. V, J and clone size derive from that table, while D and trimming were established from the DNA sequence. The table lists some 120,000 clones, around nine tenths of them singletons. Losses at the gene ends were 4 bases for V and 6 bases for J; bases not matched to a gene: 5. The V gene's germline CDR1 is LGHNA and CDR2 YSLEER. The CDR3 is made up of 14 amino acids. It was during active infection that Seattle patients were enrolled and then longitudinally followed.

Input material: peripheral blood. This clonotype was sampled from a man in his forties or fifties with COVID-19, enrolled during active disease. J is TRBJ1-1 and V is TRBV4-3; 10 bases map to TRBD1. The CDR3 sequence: CASSRDRGQSEAFF. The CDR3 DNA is TGCGCCAGCAGCCGCGACAGGGGGCAGTCTGAAGCTTTCTTT.